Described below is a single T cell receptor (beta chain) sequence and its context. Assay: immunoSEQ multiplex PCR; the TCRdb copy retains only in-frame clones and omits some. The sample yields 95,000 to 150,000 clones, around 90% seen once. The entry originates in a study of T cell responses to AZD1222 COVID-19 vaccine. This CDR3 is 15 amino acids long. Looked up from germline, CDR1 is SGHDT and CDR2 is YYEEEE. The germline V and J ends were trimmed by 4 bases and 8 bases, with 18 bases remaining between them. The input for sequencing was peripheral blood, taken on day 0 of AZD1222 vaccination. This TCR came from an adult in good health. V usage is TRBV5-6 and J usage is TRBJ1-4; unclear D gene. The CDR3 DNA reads TGTGCCAGCAGCCGAAGCGTGGGGATCGGAGAAAAACTGTTTTTT. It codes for CASSRSVGIGEKLFF.